This TCR beta chain was captured in a study of cytomegalovirus exposure and HLA in healthy donors. PCR employed 60 Vbeta and 13 Jbeta primers. The protocol was immunoSEQ multiplex PCR, while the TCRdb copy is restricted to in-frame clones and leaves out a portion. Among 170,000 or so clones listed, 70% to 90% were seen once. CDR1 MDHEN and CDR2 SYDVKM come from the germline V gene. The CDR3 extends over 13 amino acids. V lost 2 bases and J 4 bases, leaving 9 bases between the germline ends. This clonotype was sampled from a woman aged 25-40 years in good health and CMV-seronegative. The sequencing sample was made of PBMCs. The V gene is TRBV28, the J gene TRBJ2-7, with D tentatively TRBD2 (5 bases). The CDR3 DNA is TGTGCCAGCAGTTTACAGTCGGGGTACGAGCAGTACTTC. Translation gives CASSLQSGYEQYF.